This T cell receptor beta chain was sequenced in a study of response to subunit inactivated influenza vaccine. Study-level points and caveats: The authors suggested that few new T cells are recruited per seasonal influenza vaccination.

MiXCR, applied by TCRdb to the RT-PCR reads, yields one record per CDR3 protein. Here the sample spans approximately 530,000 distinct CDR3 sequences, under 15% being singletons. The table lists this clonotype with a few counts. What it binds is not known. CDR3 length: 12 residues. Germline-derived CDR1 and CDR2 are SGDLS and YYNGEE. V lost 2 bases and J 6 bases, leaving 8 bases between the germline ends. This TCR was recovered from a man over 45 who received an inactivated influenza vaccine. The sequencing here drew on PBMCs from blood, taken roughly 6 weeks after vaccination. The gene calls are TRBV9 and TRBJ1-2; D is ambiguous. CDR3 DNA: TGTGCCAGCAGCGTCGGACGGCATGGCTACACCTTC. It yields the protein CASSVGRHGYTF.